Listed below are T cell receptor beta chains from one sample, sequenced in a study of T cell responses to AZD1222 COVID-19 vaccine. The data were produced by immunoSEQ multiplex PCR, yet TCRdb's version contains in-frame clones alone and is incomplete. The sample includes roughly 120,000 clones, 70% to 90% of them seen just once. Sequences were derived from peripheral blood, sampled on day 0 of AZD1222 vaccination. These TCRs come from an adult in good health. CDR3s include the opening cysteine and the closing phenylalanine or tryptophan. A D gene is named only where the DNA matches it firmly. Expanded clones are given a class, and other clones once, few, many or no size at all.

j_call,clone_size,cdr3_length,d_call,v_call,cdr3_aa,cdr3_nt
TRBJ1-4,NA,14,TRBD1,TRBV19,CASSRDRAKEKLFF,TGTGCCAGTAGTAGGGACAGGGCTAAGGAAAAACTGTTTTTT
TRBJ1-6,NA,18,TRBD1,TRBV6-2/TRBV6-3,CASSYLPLFRDSNSPLHF,TGTGCCAGCAGTTACCTACCGCTCTTCCGGGACAGCAATTCACCCCTCCACTTT
TRBJ1-1,NA,11,NA,TRBV11-3,CASSHNTEAFF,TGTGCCAGCAGCCATAACACTGAAGCTTTCTTT
TRBJ2-7,few,15,TRBD2,TRBV6-5,CASSYSFSGGYEQYF,TGTGCCAGCAGTTACTCATTCAGCGGGGGGTACGAGCAGTACTTC
TRBJ2-7,NA,11,NA,TRBV5-1,CASSLSSEQYF,TGCGCCAGCAGCTTGTCGAGCGAGCAGTACTTC
TRBJ1-5,few,13,NA,TRBV10-3,CAISGINNQPQHF,TGTGCCATCAGTGGGATTAACAATCAGCCCCAGCATTTT
TRBJ1-1,NA,13,NA,TRBV6-5,CASSPQYGVEAFF,TGTGCCAGCAGTCCACAATACGGAGTTGAAGCTTTCTTT
TRBJ1-5,few,16,TRBD1,TRBV7-3,CASSLNAGGIHQPQHF,TGTGCCAGCAGCTTAAACGCAGGGGGAATTCATCAGCCCCAGCATTTT
TRBJ1-2,NA,14,TRBD1,TRBV9,CASSITGGVDGYTF,TGTGCCAGCAGCATCACAGGGGGGGTTGATGGCTACACCTTC
TRBJ2-5,NA,13,NA,TRBV6-5,CASTESQHGTQYF,TGTGCCAGCACCGAGTCCCAGCACGGGACCCAGTACTTC
TRBJ1-3,NA,19,NA,TRBV4-1,CASSRVPYPARVEGNTIYF,TGCGCCAGCAGCCGTGTCCCGTACCCGGCGAGGGTTGAGGGAAACACCATATATTTT
TRBJ2-2,NA,12,NA,TRBV18,CASSPETGELFF,TGTGCCAGCTCACCCGAGACCGGGGAGCTGTTTTTT
TRBJ2-7,NA,13,NA,TRBV29-1,CSVEFLISNEQYF,TGCAGCGTTGAGTTCCTCATTAGCAACGAGCAGTACTTC
TRBJ2-7,NA,14,NA,TRBV11-2,CASSPTRGAYEQYF,TGTGCCAGCAGCCCCACCCGAGGGGCGTACGAGCAGTACTTC
TRBJ1-2,once,11,NA,TRBV10-3,CAISDSYGYTF,TGTGCCATCAGTGACTCCTATGGCTACACCTTC
TRBJ1-1,NA,15,NA,TRBV14,CASSQQLTAHTEAFF,TGTGCCAGCAGCCAACAATTAACAGCGCACACTGAAGCTTTCTTT
TRBJ1-5,NA,13,NA,TRBV19,CATTGAFNQPQHF,TGTGCCACTACCGGGGCTTTCAATCAGCCCCAGCATTTT
TRBJ2-1,once,15,TRBD2,TRBV6-5,CASRYTSGGYNEQFF,TGTGCCAGCAGGTATACTAGCGGGGGATACAATGAGCAGTTCTTC
TRBJ2-3,NA,16,NA,TRBV3-1/TRBV3-2,CASSQDWGAGTDTQYF,TGTGCCAGCAGCCAAGATTGGGGGGCAGGCACAGATACGCAGTATTTT
TRBJ1-1,NA,11,NA,TRBV29-1,CSVKVNTEAFF,TGCAGCGTTAAGGTAAACACTGAAGCTTTCTTT
TRBJ1-2,NA,12,NA,TRBV2,CASSDWGYGYTF,TGTGCCAGCAGTGATTGGGGCTATGGCTACACCTTC
TRBJ2-3,NA,13,NA,TRBV5-1,CASSVDSHNTQYF,TGCGCCAGCAGCGTGGACTCCCACAATACGCAGTATTTT
TRBJ2-7,once,15,TRBD1,TRBV7-9,CASSLLGTGEHEQYF,TGTGCCAGCAGCTTACTCGGGACAGGGGAGCACGAGCAGTACTTC
TRBJ2-2,NA,19,TRBD2,TRBV11-2,CASRKIIVRAGGPPGELFF,TGTGCCAGCAGAAAAATTATCGTAAGAGCGGGAGGGCCCCCCGGGGAGCTGTTTTTT
TRBJ1-5,NA,13,NA,TRBV27,CASSLAGSQPQHF,TGTGCCAGCAGTTTAGCAGGGAGCCAGCCCCAGCATTTT
TRBJ1-1,NA,14,TRBD1,TRBV7-8,CASSPQGQVGEAFF,TGTGCCAGCAGCCCCCAAGGACAGGTCGGTGAAGCTTTCTTT
TRBJ2-5,once,15,TRBD2,TRBV25-1,CASRLAGGLQETQYF,TGTGCCAGCAGACTAGCGGGGGGACTCCAAGAGACCCAGTACTTC
TRBJ1-4,once,16,NA,TRBV5-1,CASSLPGVSTNEKLFF,TGCGCCAGCAGCTTGCCAGGGGTTTCGACTAATGAAAAACTGTTTTTT
TRBJ1-3,NA,15,NA,TRBV7-3,CASSPGRSSGNTIYF,TGTGCCAGCAGCCCAGGACGGAGCTCTGGAAACACCATATATTTT
TRBJ2-7,NA,15,TRBD2,TRBV7-6,CASSLAGLAEYEQYF,TGTGCCAGCAGCTTAGCGGGACTAGCGGAATACGAGCAGTACTTC
TRBJ1-3,NA,14,NA,TRBV2,CASIPPLLGNTIYF,TGTGCCAGCATTCCGCCCCTGTTGGGAAACACCATATATTTT
TRBJ1-1,NA,15,NA,TRBV6-4,CASSAETGATTEAFF,TGTGCCAGCAGTGCCGAGACCGGGGCCACCACTGAAGCTTTCTTT
TRBJ1-6,NA,16,TRBD1,TRBV18,CASSPSEGTGNSPLHF,TGTGCCAGCTCACCGTCAGAAGGGACAGGCAATTCACCCCTCCACTTT
TRBJ1-2,NA,15,TRBD1,TRBV7-2,CASSRKQGTDYGYTF,TGTGCCAGCAGCCGTAAACAGGGGACGGACTATGGCTACACCTTC
TRBJ1-4,NA,16,NA,TRBV2,CASWGRYGATNEKLFF,TGTGCCAGCTGGGGGAGATACGGGGCAACTAATGAAAAACTGTTTTTT
TRBJ1-5,once,13,NA,TRBV2,CASRGDSNQPQHF,TGTGCCAGCAGGGGAGACAGCAATCAGCCCCAGCATTTT
TRBJ1-1,few,14,NA,TRBV5-1,CASSSRGLNTEAFF,TGCGCCAGCAGCTCCAGGGGTTTGAACACTGAAGCTTTCTTT
TRBJ1-4,NA,15,NA,TRBV6-5,CASSRSGVANEKLFF,TGTGCCAGCAGCAGATCAGGGGTGGCTAATGAAAAACTGTTTTTT
TRBJ1-2,NA,12,NA,TRBV24-1,CATSEGKSGYTF,TGTGCCACCAGTGAAGGGAAGTCTGGCTACACCTTC
TRBJ1-6,NA,16,NA,TRBV19,CASSIEAAPTNSPLHF,TGTGCCAGTAGTATTGAGGCTGCCCCCACTAATTCACCCCTCCACTTT
TRBJ1-2,NA,13,NA,TRBV6-5,CASSYGADYGYTF,TGTGCCAGCAGTTACGGGGCAGACTATGGCTACACCTTC
TRBJ1-4,NA,14,NA,TRBV11-3,CASSLGQINEKLFF,TGTGCCAGCAGCCTCGGACAGATAAATGAAAAACTGTTTTTT
TRBJ1-3,NA,15,NA,TRBV27,CASSNTRRPGNTIYF,TGTGCCAGCAGTAATACGCGCCGTCCAGGAAACACCATATATTTT
TRBJ1-5,NA,13,NA,TRBV5-3,CARSSHRDQPQHF,TGTGCCAGAAGCTCTCACAGGGATCAGCCCCAGCATTTT
TRBJ1-1,NA,15,NA,TRBV4-2,CASSPQSGAQGEAFF,TGTGCCAGCAGCCCCCAATCAGGGGCGCAGGGTGAAGCTTTCTTT
TRBJ2-2,few,13,NA,TRBV11-3,CASSLTNTGELFF,TGTGCCAGCAGCTTAACGAACACCGGGGAGCTGTTTTTT
TRBJ1-6,few,15,TRBD1,TRBV30,CACPERGQLYSPLHF,TGTGCCTGTCCTGAACGGGGACAGCTATATTCACCCCTCCACTTT